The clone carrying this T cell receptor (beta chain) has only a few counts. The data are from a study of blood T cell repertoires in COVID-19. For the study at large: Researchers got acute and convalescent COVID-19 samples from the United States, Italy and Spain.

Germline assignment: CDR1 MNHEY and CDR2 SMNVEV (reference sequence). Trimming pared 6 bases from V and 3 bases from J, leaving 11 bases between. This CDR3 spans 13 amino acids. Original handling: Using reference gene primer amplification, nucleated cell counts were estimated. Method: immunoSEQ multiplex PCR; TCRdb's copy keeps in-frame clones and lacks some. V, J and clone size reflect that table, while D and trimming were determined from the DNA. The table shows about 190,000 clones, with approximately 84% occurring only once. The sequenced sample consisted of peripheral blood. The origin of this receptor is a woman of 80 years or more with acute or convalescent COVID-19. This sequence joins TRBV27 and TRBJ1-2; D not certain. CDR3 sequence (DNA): TGTGCCAGCAGGCCCAACACCCACTATGGCTACACCTTC. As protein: CASRPNTHYGYTF.